This passage covers 4 T cell receptor beta chains from one sample sequenced in a study of blood T cells in healthy people across ages (dated by TCRdb to the mid-2010s). The protocol used for the library was 5' RACE. For sequencing, an Illumina HiSeq 2500 was employed. A second PCR of roughly 7 to 12 cycles was run with a J-beta primer mix and a sample-barcoded 5' primer. TCRdb trimmed public reads at Q25 via fastp, called clones via MiXCR and kept in-frame beta chains. Rows are unified per CDR3 protein, each entry keeping the most common DNA and genes. The sample table records around 800,000 distinct CDR3 sequences; around 24% of these occur just once. The top ten clones comprise roughly 3.1% of the sample. This same sample was also taken into another study, of T cells of mothers and their children.

Sequenced: blood. These receptors came from a boy younger than 18 in good health.

The CDR3 DNA sequence: TGTGCCAGCAGCCAAGATTACCGGGGGGACACTGAAGCTTTCTTT. Translating gives CASSQDYRGDTEAFF. The chain links TRBV4-2 to TRBJ1-1, with D possibly matching TRBD1 (5 bases). The CDR3 has 15 residues. The V end was cut by 0 bases, the J end by 3 bases, with 11 bases between. Per germline, CDR1 LGHNA and CDR2 YNFKEQ.

The table lists this clonotype with a few counts. The V gene is TRBV29-1, the J gene TRBJ1-1, with D hard to call. V dropped 8 bases and J dropped 4 bases, with 11 bases sitting between them. Germline V gene lookup returns CDR1 SQVTM and CDR2 ANQGSEA. This CDR3 contains 11 residues. The CDR3 coding sequence is TGCAGCCGGACTTATGGCACTGAAGCTTTCTTT. Residues: CSRTYGTEAFF.

The chain couples TRBV4-2 to TRBJ2-7, with 8 positions matching TRBD2. Germline CDR1 LGHNA, CDR2 YNFKEQ. V gave up 1 base and J gave up 2 bases; unmatched junction bases: 7. The CDR3 is 16 amino acids. CDR3 residues: CASSQGYFGGAYEQYF. In DNA, the CDR3 is TGTGCCAGCAGCCAAGGCTATTTCGGGGGGGCCTACGAGCAGTACTTC.

There are a few counts of this clonotype. The chain is built from TRBV10-2 and TRBJ1-4; 7 nucleotides line up with TRBD1. The CDR3 has 13 amino acids. With 8 bases clipped from V and 3 bases from J, the junction kept 3 bases outside the gene matches. Germline values: CDR1 WSHSY, CDR2 SAAADI. Here the CDR3 DNA reads TGCGCCAGCGGGGGGACAGCTAATGAAAAACTGTTTTTT. Translating gives CASGGTANEKLFF.